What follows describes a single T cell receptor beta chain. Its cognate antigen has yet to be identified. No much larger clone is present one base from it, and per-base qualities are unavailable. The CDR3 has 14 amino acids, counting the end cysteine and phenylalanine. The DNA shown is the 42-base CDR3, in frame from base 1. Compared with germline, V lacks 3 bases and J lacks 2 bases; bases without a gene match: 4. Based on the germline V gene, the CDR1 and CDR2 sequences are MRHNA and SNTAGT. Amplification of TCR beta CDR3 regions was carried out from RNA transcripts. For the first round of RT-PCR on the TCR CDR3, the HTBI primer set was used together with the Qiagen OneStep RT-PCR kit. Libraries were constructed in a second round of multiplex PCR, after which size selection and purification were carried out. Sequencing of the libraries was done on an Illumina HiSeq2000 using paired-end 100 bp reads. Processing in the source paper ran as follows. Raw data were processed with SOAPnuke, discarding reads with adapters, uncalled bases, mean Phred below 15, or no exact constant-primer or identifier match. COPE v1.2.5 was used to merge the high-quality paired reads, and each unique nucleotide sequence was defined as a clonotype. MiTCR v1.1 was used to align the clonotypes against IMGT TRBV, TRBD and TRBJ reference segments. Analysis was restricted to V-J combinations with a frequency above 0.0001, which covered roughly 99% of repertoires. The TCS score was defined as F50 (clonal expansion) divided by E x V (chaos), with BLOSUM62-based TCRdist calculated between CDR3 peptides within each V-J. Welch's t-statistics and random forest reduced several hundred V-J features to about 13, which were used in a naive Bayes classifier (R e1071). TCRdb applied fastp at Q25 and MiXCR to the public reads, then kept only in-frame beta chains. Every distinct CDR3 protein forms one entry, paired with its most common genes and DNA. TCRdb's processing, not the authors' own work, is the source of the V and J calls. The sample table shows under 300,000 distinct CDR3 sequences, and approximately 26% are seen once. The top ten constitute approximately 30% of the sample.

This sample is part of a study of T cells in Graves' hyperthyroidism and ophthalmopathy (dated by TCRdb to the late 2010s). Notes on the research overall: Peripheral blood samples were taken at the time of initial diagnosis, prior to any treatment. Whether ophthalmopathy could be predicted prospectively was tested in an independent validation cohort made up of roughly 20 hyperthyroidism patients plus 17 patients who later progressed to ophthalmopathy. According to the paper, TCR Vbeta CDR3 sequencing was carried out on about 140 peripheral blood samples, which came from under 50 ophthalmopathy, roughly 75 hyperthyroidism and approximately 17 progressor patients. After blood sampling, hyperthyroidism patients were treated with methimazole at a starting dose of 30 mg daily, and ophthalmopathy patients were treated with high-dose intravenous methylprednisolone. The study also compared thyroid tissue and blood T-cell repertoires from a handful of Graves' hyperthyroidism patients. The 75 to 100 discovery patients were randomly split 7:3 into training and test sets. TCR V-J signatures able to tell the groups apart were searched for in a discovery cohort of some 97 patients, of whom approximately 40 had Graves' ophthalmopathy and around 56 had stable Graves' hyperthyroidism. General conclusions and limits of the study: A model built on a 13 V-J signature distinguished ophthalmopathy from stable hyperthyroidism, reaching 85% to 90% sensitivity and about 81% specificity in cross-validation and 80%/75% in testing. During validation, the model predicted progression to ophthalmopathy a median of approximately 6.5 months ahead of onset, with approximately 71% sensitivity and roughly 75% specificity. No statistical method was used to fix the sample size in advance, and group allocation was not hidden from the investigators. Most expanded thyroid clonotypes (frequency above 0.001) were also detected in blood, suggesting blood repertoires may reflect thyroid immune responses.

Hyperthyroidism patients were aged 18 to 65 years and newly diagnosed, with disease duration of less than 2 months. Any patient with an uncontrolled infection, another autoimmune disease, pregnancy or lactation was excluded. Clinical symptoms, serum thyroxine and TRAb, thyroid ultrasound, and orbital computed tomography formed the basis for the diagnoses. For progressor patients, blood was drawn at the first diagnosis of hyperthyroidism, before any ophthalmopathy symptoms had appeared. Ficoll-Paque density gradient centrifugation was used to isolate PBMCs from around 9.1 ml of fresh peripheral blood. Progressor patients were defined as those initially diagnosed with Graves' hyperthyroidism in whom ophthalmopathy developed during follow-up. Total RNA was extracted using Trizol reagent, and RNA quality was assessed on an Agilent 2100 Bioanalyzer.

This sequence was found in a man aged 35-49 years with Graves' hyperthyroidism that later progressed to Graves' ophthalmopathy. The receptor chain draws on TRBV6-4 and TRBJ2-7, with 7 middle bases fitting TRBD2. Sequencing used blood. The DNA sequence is TGTGCCAGCAGTGATGGGAGGGCGGCCTACGAGCAGTACTTC. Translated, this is CASSDGRAAYEQYF.